This TCR beta chain is from a study of low-dose radiotherapy and immunotherapy resistance in tumors (dated by TCRdb to the early 2020s). Broadly, across the study: Cohort 1 received 0.5 Gy per fraction every 2 weeks, with a prescribed total PTV dose of 6.5 Gy. Randomization of trial participants into treatment groups was not performed. Cyclophosphamide 200 mg/m2 was given intravenously every two weeks, one day before each radiation and immunotherapy administration. Nivolumab and ipilimumab were both given intravenously, with nivolumab at a 240 mg flat dose every two weeks and ipilimumab at 1 mg/kg every six weeks. Starting on cycle 1 day 1, patients took 300 mg of aspirin by mouth once daily for four cycles. Eight patients were included in the translational analysis: three from the first dose cohort and the first five from the second dose cohort. For Cohort 2, the dose was 1 Gy per fraction given every two weeks, adding up to 13 Gy in total across 26 weeks.

The sequencer listed for this sample is Illumina HiSeq 2500. Superscript III and a set of TRAV- and TRBV-specific primers were used to synthesize first-strand cDNA, so that both TCRalpha and TCRbeta chains were covered. TCRs were amplified with Phusion for around 20 PCR cycles using a constant-region primer together with the adapter attached to the V primers. Isolated mRNA was amplified with the MessageAmp II aRNA Amplification Kit, using a roughly 17-hour in vitro transcription at 37°C. The Dynabeads mRNA DIRECT Purification Kit was used to isolate mRNA for TCR sequencing. Indexed Illumina adapters were added in a second Phusion PCR of roughly 25 cycles, and the PCR products were purified with AMPure XP beads. In the authors' own workflow: Custom Perl scripts pooled TCR sequences encoding the same protein, removed out-of-frame sequences and computed each clonotype's abundance. Any TCR sequence supported by only a single read was excluded from analysis. Repertoire metrics included Shannon entropy, Gini index, clonality, richness, and frequency of TCRs shared between repertoires. TCRdb reprocessed the public reads (quality trimming at Q25 with fastp, clone calling with MiXCR) and kept in-frame beta chains. Each CDR3 protein gets just one entry, which takes the most common genes and DNA from the rows behind it. These V and J calls are TCRdb output, not the study's own analysis. The sample records 65,000 to 95,000 distinct CDR3 sequences, approximately 19% of which are singletons. The ten largest clones take up around 6.1% of the sample.

CDR1 SGHTA and CDR2 FQGNSA were looked up in the germline V gene. Relative to germline, V is 1 base shorter and J is 5 bases shorter, with 14 bases between their ends. From the cysteine through the phenylalanine, the CDR3 covers 15 amino acids. The read is trimmed to its CDR3 DNA, 45 bases read in frame from base 1. This clonotype appeared many times. Its antigen has not been determined. No base quality values were provided; no much bigger clone lies one nucleotide off. The time point label corresponds to: before trial treatment. The donors took part in RACIN, a single-arm, phase I, dose-escalation trial that combined nivolumab, ipilimumab, aspirin, low-dose cyclophosphamide and low-dose radiotherapy. Eligible patients had advanced, TIL-negative solid tumors.

This sequence was found in a male donor with prostate cancer. This chain is built from TRBV7-2 and TRBJ1-1; the D gene is possibly TRBD1, with 5 bases matching. Sequences were derived from PBMCs, sampled before treatment. This receptor carries the CDR3 CASSLVGRGGTEAFF. The nucleotide sequence is TGTGCCAGCAGCTTAGTGGGGCGGGGGGGGACTGAAGCTTTCTTT.